A single sample gave rise to the 15 T cell receptor beta chains below, sequenced in a study of blood T cell repertoires in COVID-19. Some clones are missing from TCRdb's copy, which holds only in-frame ones; the method was immunoSEQ multiplex PCR. The repertoire includes 470,000 or so clones, approximately 85% of them detected once, and more than 3% sits in the top ten. Sequenced: peripheral blood. The receptor source for this set is a human donor in a cohort sampled during active COVID-19.

The chain uses TRBV18 and TRBJ1-6; TRBD1 aligns across 10 bases. V was pared by 3 bases and J by 8 bases, with 4 bases of the junction left unmatched. The CDR3 spans 15 residues. Germline V gene sequence: CDR1 KGHSH, CDR2 LQKENI. The CDR3 is CASSPGQGLYSPLHF. CDR3 in DNA: TGTGCCAGCTCACCGGGACAGGGGTTGTATTCACCCCTCCACTTT. The full variable domain, rest sourced from reference TRBV18 and TRBJ1-6, is NAGVMQNPRHLVRRRGQEARLRCSPMKGHSHVYWYRQLPEEGLKFMVYLQKENIIDESGMPKERFSAEFPKEGPSILRIQQVVRGDSAAYFCASSPGQGLYSPLHFGNGTRLTVT.

The chain has TRBV30 and TRBJ2-2; 7 nucleotides align to TRBD1. Germline V CDR1 and CDR2: GTSNPN, SVGIG (reference sequence). This CDR3 has 14 residues. V was pared by 3 bases and J by 4 bases, with 5 bases of the junction left unmatched. CDR3 residues: CAWREGAVTGELFF. CDR3 sequence (DNA): TGTGCCTGGAGAGAGGGGGCGGTCACCGGGGAGCTGTTTTTT.

This chain connects TRBV2 to TRBJ2-2; TRBD1 is a possible D gene (6 bases). The CDR3 has 14 amino acids. The germline gives CDR1 SNHLY, CDR2 FYNNEI. V lost 4 bases, J lost 4 bases, and 10 bases lay in between. CDR3 sequence: CASSGSGATGELFF. CDR3 in DNA: TGTGCCAGCAGTGGCTCAGGGGCCACCGGGGAGCTGTTTTTT.

J is TRBJ2-2 and V is TRBV5-8, with a weak D call TRBD1 (6 bases). The CDR3 is 14 amino acids. Per the germline V gene, CDR1 is SGHTS and CDR2 is YDEGEE. Trimming left V 2 bases short and J 3 bases short, with 8 bases between. The CDR3 DNA reads as TGTGCCAGCAGCTTCCAGGGGTACACCGGGGAGCTGTTTTTT. Translated: CASSFQGYTGELFF.

The genes are TRBV6-5 and TRBJ1-3; D unclear. Germline V gene data show CDR1 as MNHEY and CDR2 as SVGAGI. The CDR3 covers 11 residues. Trimming pared 8 bases from V and 4 bases from J, leaving 6 bases between. CDR3 DNA: TGTGCCAGCGGCTTGGGAAACACCATATATTTT. Encoded protein: CASGLGNTIYF.

J is TRBJ1-1 and V is TRBV5-4; 8 bases are shared with TRBD1. Trimming removed 0 bases from V and 0 bases from J; junction bases left unmatched: 1. The CDR3 sequence is 15 residues long. Germline CDR1 reads SGHNT; CDR2 reads YYREEE (reference sequence). CDR3 coding DNA: TGTGCCAGCAGCTTGGCACAGGGGGTGAACACTGAAGCTTTCTTT. Translation gives CASSLAQGVNTEAFF.

Comments on this clone: Additional DNA sequences in this sample encode the identical CDR3. The rearrangement uses TRBV28 and TRBJ1-2, with a weak D call TRBD1 (6 bases). Per the germline V gene, CDR1 is MDHEN and CDR2 is SYDVKM. CDR3 length: 13 amino acids. V lost 2 bases to trimming and J lost 6 bases, with 10 bases between them. The CDR3 sequence is CASSLNRVDGYTF. The CDR3 DNA is TGTGCCAGCAGTTTAAACAGGGTGGATGGCTACACCTTC.

This chain connects TRBV6-2 or TRBV6-3 to TRBJ2-3; 13 nucleotides line up with TRBD2. This CDR3 contains 18 residues. Trimming removed 6 bases from V and 1 base from J; junction bases left unmatched: 10. Germline V gene lookup returns CDR1 MNHEY and CDR2 SVGEGT. CDR3 residues: CASSKVTSGRARTDTQYF. CDR3 sequence (DNA): TGTGCCAGCAGCAAAGTTACTAGCGGGAGGGCGCGCACAGATACGCAGTATTTT.

About this clone itself: One end of the junction varies from germline; a read error may be responsible. This chain links TRBV7-7 with TRBJ2-7; the D gene is possibly TRBD1 (5 bases). Germline-derived CDR1 and CDR2 are SSHAT and FNYEAQ (reference sequence). The CDR3 loop spans 14 amino acids. The CDR3 reads CASSPITGFYEQYF. CDR3 coding DNA: TGTGCTAGCAGCCCGATAACAGGATTCTACGAGCAGTACTTC.

CDR3 loop: CASSTIAGGAYNEQFF. The CDR3 nucleotides read TGCGCCAGCAGCACCATAGCGGGAGGAGCCTACAATGAGCAGTTCTTC. The rearrangement links TRBV5-1 to TRBJ2-1, with 10 bases fitting TRBD2. The germline gives CDR1 SGHRS, CDR2 YFSETQ. V gave up 4 bases and J gave up 2 bases; unmatched junction bases: 6. The CDR3 contains 16 residues.

V usage is TRBV6-5 and J usage is TRBJ1-3; no reliable D call. V was pared by 8 bases and J by 1 base, with 9 bases between. The CDR3 is made up of 13 amino acids. From germline, CDR1 is MNHEY and CDR2 SVGAGI. CDR3 sequence (DNA): TGTGCCAGCGCATCCCGGTCTGGAAACACCATATATTTT. Protein product: CASASRSGNTIYF.

This clone was counted only a few times. This sequence joins TRBV10-3 and TRBJ1-2; unclear D gene. CDR1 and CDR2 from the germline V gene are ENHRY and SYGVKD. The CDR3 runs 17 residues. V lost 5 bases and J lost 3, with 22 bases in between. Here the CDR3 reads CAISFQSGEQTDYGYTF. In DNA form, the CDR3 reads TGTGCCATCAGTTTCCAAAGTGGAGAACAAACTGACTATGGCTACACCTTC.

V is TRBV30 and J is TRBJ2-3; 8 bases match TRBD2. Germline values: CDR1 GTSNPN, CDR2 SVGIG (reference sequence). Trimming removed 5 bases from V and 0 bases from J; junction bases left unmatched: 4. CDR3 length: 14 amino acids. CDR3 in DNA: TGTGCCTGGGGGTTAGCGGGAAGCACAGATACGCAGTATTTT. This codes for CAWGLAGSTDTQYF.

This chain joins TRBV30 and TRBJ1-2; maybe TRBD1 (5 bases). Germline V gene lookup returns CDR1 GTSNPN and CDR2 SVGIG (reference sequence). V lost 2 bases and J 0 bases, leaving 10 bases between the germline ends. The CDR3 has 14 residues. In nucleotides, the CDR3 is TGTGCCTGGAGTTCGGGGGTGGCTAACTATGGCTACACCTTC. It codes for CAWSSGVANYGYTF.

This sequence joins TRBV19 and TRBJ1-2; 7 bases line up with TRBD1. Germline-derived CDR1 and CDR2 are LNHDA and SQIVND (reference sequence). This CDR3 has 14 residues. The V segment lost 6 bases and the J segment 6 bases; nucleotides outside the gene matches: 10. CDR3 sequence (DNA): TGTGCCAGTAGCCCCAGGACAGGATCGGATGGCTACACCTTC. Protein product: CASSPRTGSDGYTF.